The clone carrying this T cell receptor beta chain has a handful of counts. Its antigen is as yet unknown. The CDR3 contains 14 residues. With 5 bases removed from V and 0 bases from J, the gap between germline ends came to 11 bases. This specimen comes from a study of response to subunit inactivated influenza vaccine. Findings and limits, study-wide: The authors put forward the suggestion that each seasonal influenza vaccination may bring in only a limited number of new T cells.

TCRdb fed the RT-PCR reads into MiXCR, producing one record per CDR3 protein. The table includes 250,000 to 350,000 distinct CDR3 sequences, 22% detected once. The clonotype originates from a man between 50 and 70 years old who received an inactivated influenza vaccine. The genes are TRBV12-3 or TRBV12-4 and TRBJ2-7, with D hard to call. Sequences were derived from PBMCs from blood, sampled approximately 20 months after vaccination. CDR3 in amino acids: CASSLHKFSYEQYF. CDR3 nucleotides: TGTGCCAGCAGTCTCCACAAATTCTCCTACGAGCAGTACTTC.